One and the same sample provided the 5 T cell receptor beta chains below, sequenced in a study of blood T cell repertoires in COVID-19. The repertoire was sequenced with immunoSEQ multiplex PCR; TCRdb's copy has only in-frame clones and lacks some. The sample carries fewer than 30,000 clones, 90% to 95% recorded once. Sequenced input: peripheral blood. These TCRs come from a human donor with active COVID-19. The donor label of this sample is uncertain.

V usage is TRBV20-1 and J usage is TRBJ1-3; maybe TRBD1 (6 bases). The CDR3 spans 13 residues. V was pared by 6 bases and J by 4 bases, with 13 bases between. Germline loops: CDR1 DFQATT, CDR2 SNEGSKA (reference sequence). The CDR3 region is CSASPGTGNTIYF. The CDR3 coding sequence is TGCAGTGCAAGTCCCGGGACAGGAAACACCATATATTTT.

The chain is built from TRBV19 and TRBJ1-2, with D possibly being TRBD1 (5 bases). Germline V gene sequence: CDR1 LNHDA, CDR2 SQIVND (reference sequence). CDR3 size: 13 residues. The germline V and J ends were trimmed by 6 bases and 3 bases, with 11 bases remaining between them. The chain's CDR3 is CASSPQGYYGYTF. CDR3 nucleotide sequence: TGTGCCAGTAGCCCCCAGGGATACTATGGCTACACCTTC.

The chain carries TRBV21-1 and TRBJ2-5; the DNA was not used to check the table's D call, TRBD2. TRBV21-1 is an annotated pseudogene. This CDR3 spans 16 amino acids. The CDR3 DNA sequence: TGTGCCAGCAGCAAATTAAGGGGGGGGAATCAAGAGACCCAGTACTTC. Residues: CASSKLRGGNQETQYF.

The chain links TRBV2 to TRBJ2-5; weak D call: TRBD1 (6 bases). This CDR3 has 14 amino acids. Trimming removed 4 bases from V and 7 bases from J, with 16 bases in between. Germline V lookup: CDR1 SNHLY, CDR2 FYNNEI. In nucleotides, the CDR3 is TGTGCCAGCAGTGCCAGGACAGACTTAGGGACCCAGTACTTC. This sequence encodes CASSARTDLGTQYF.

This rearrangement joins TRBV24-1 to TRBJ2-1; 14 nucleotides line up with TRBD2. The germline V gene encodes CDR1 KGHDR and CDR2 SFDVKD. V was pared by 3 bases and J by 7 bases, with 4 bases of the junction left unmatched. This CDR3 contains 16 residues. CDR3 DNA sequence: TGTGCCACCAGTGATACCGGGACTAGCGGGAGAAATGAGCAGTTCTTC. Encoded protein: CATSDTGTSGRNEQFF.